This T cell receptor beta chain came from a study of metastatic and nonmetastatic thyroid tumors. Study overall: Repertoire data that came from the blood and tumor or nodule tissue of malignant and benign thyroid patients were compared.

In the authors' workflow: Clinicopathological groups differed in CDR3, with these differences serving to build a distant-metastasis classifier for papillary thyroid cancer. MiXCR reprocessed the PCR reads for TCRdb. TCRdb assigned the V and J calls; the authors' analysis was not used. The data contain 20,000 or so clones, roughly 20% of them singletons. Study outcomes and limitations: Benign nodules reportedly had significantly lower TCR beta diversity than malignant thyroid tumors in blood and tumor.

No treatment of any kind had been given to any patient before thyroid surgery. As to this clone: Its specificity is unknown.

Unmatched junction bases numbered 4, after V lost 2 bases and J lost 0 bases. Germline V gene data show CDR1 as DFQATT and CDR2 as SNEGSKA (reference sequence). This CDR3 is 15 amino acids long. This receptor was identified in a female donor with papillary thyroid cancer or a benign thyroid nodule (not recorded which). Some clones in this sample may be carry-over from other donors' samples. Source material: adjacent normal tissue. The V gene is TRBV20-1, the J gene TRBJ2-1; 7 nucleotides match TRBD1. DNA for the CDR3: TGCAGTGCTAGATGGGACAGAAGCTCCTACAATGAGCAGTTCTTC. Translating gives CSARWDRSSYNEQFF.